These 4 T cell receptor beta chains were all obtained from the same sample, sequenced in a study of Ad26.COV2.S vaccination and SARS-CoV-2 variants. Treatment meaning: around 19 received Ad26.COV2.S at low or high dose, single or two shots; about 5 received placebo; per-sample allocation not given. Collection of the samples took place on day 63 after the first injection of vaccine or placebo. Using immunoSEQ multiplex PCR, the repertoire was profiled, and TCRdb retains in-frame clones only, with some absent. The repertoire holds some 340,000 clones, about 82% seen once, with approximately 2.2% in the top ten. Sequences were derived from peripheral blood, sampled in a trial of Ad26.COV2.S vaccine versus placebo. These receptors were collected from a person aged 18-60 years who received the Ad26.COV2.S COVID-19 vaccine or a placebo.

The chain couples TRBV12-2 to TRBJ2-1; TRBD2 is taken as the D call from the table, unchecked against the DNA. TRBV12-2 represents a pseudogene. The CDR3 runs 14 residues. The CDR3 coding sequence is TGTGCAAGTCGCACTGGCCGGGGGGGCAATGAGCAGTTCTTC. Translating it yields CASRTGRGGNEQFF.

The chain carries TRBV19 and TRBJ2-7; 8 bases fit TRBD1. CDR3 length equals 16 residues. J gave up 7 bases and V 7 bases, and 18 bases lay outside the gene matches. Germline CDR1 reads LNHDA; CDR2 reads SQIVND (reference sequence). The CDR3 DNA reads as TGTGCCAGTACCCCGGACAGGGTATCGAGCAGGGGAGAGCAGTACTTC. Translated, it gives CASTPDRVSSRGEQYF.

The genes are TRBV9 and TRBJ2-2; D possibly corresponds to TRBD1 (7 bases). The germline CDR1 and CDR2 sequences are SGDLS and YYNGEE. This CDR3 contains 15 residues. Trimming removed 4 bases at V and 4 bases at J, with 14 bases between. The CDR3 region has the DNA TGTGCCAGCAGCCTACACAGGGGAGGCACCGGGGAGCTGTTTTTT. Its protein product is CASSLHRGGTGELFF.

The chain links TRBV7-2 to TRBJ1-2; D is unclear. Germline V lookup: CDR1 SGHTA, CDR2 FQGNSA. V was clipped by 1 base and J by 2 bases, with 8 bases between them. The CDR3 totals 14 residues. The CDR3 DNA reads as TGTGCCAGCAGCTTAGGGCGGGTAAACTATGGCTACACCTTC. It encodes CASSLGRVNYGYTF.